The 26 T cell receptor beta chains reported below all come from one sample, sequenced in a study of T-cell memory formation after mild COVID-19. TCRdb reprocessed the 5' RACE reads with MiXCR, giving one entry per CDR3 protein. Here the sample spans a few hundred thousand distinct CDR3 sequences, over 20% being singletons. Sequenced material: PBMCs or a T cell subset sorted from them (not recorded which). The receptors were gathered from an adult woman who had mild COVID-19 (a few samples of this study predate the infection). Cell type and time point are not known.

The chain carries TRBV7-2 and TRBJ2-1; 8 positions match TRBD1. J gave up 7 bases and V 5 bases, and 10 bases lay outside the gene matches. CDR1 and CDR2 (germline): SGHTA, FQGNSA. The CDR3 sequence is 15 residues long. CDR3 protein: CASSLRRDRTNEQFF. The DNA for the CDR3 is TGTGCCAGCAGCCTACGCCGGGACAGGACGAATGAGCAGTTCTTC.

Written as DNA, the CDR3 is TGTGCCAGCAGCTCTGGTAGCGGAACCTACGAGCAGTACTTC. This translates into CASSSGSGTYEQYF. V and J are TRBV7-9 and TRBJ2-7, with D tentatively TRBD2 (6 bases). Trimming removed 4 bases at V and 2 bases at J, with 12 bases between. The CDR3 is made up of 14 amino acids. Germline lookup yields CDR1 SEHNR and CDR2 FQNEAQ (reference sequence).

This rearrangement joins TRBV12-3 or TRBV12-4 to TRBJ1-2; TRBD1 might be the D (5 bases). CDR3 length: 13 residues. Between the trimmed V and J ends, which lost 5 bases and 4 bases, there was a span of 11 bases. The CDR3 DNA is TGTGCCAGCAGTCAGACAGCGGCCTATGGCTACACCTTC. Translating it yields CASSQTAAYGYTF.

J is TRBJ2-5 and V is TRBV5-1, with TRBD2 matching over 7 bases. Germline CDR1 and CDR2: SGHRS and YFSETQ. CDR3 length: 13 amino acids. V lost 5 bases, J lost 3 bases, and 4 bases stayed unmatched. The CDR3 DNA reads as TGCGCCAGCAGATCGGCGGGAGAAGAGACCCAGTACTTC. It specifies CASRSAGEETQYF. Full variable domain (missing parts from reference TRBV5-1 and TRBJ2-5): KAGVTQTPRYLIKTRGQQVTLSCSPISGHRSVSWYQQTPGQGLQFLFEYFSETQRNKGNFPGRFSGRQFSNSRSEMNVSTLELGDSALYLCASRSAGEETQYFGPGTRLLVL.

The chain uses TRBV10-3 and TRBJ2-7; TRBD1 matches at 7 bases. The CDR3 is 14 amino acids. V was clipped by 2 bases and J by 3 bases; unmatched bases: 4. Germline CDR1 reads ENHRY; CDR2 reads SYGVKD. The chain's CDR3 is CAISELRGSYEQYF. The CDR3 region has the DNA TGTGCCATCAGTGAGCTCAGGGGGAGCTACGAGCAGTACTTC.

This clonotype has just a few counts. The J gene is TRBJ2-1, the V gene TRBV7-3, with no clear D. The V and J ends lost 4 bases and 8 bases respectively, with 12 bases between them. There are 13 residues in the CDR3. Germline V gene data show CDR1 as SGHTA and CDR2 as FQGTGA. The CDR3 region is CASSSPPIHEQFF. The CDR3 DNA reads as TGTGCCAGCAGCTCCCCCCCGATCCATGAGCAGTTCTTC.

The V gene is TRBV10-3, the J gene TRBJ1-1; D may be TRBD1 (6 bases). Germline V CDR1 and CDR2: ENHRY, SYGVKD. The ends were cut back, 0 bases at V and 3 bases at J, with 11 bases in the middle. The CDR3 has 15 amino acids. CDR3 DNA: TGTGCCATCAGTGAGTCTCCAGGGGAGGACACTGAAGCTTTCTTT. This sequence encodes CAISESPGEDTEAFF.

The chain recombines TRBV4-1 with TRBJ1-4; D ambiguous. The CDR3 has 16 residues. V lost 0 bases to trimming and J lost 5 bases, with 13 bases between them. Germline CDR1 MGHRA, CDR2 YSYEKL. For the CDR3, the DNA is TGCGCCAGCAGCCAAGATCTGGTTACGTCCAATGAAAAACTGTTTTTT. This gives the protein CASSQDLVTSNEKLFF.

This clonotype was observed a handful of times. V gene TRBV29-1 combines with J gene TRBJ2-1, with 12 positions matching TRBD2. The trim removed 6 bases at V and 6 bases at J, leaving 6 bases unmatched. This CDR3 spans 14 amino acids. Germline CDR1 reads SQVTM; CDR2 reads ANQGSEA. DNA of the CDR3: TGCAGCGTGCCGACTAGCGGGAGTGGCAATGAGCAGTTCTTC. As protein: CSVPTSGSGNEQFF.

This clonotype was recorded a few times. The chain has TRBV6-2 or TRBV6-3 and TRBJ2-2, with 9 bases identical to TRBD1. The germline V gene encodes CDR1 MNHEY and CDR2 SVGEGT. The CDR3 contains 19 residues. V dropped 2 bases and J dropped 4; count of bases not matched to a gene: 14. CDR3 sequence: CASSYLRRGPGQGTGELFF. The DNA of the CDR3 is TGTGCCAGCAGTTACCTGAGGAGGGGACCGGGACAGGGCACCGGGGAGCTGTTTTTT.

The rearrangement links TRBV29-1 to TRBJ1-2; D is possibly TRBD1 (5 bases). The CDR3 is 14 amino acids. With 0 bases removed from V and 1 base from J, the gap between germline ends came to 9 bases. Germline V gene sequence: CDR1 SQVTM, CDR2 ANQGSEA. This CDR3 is CSVEDRGFNYGYTF. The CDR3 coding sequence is TGCAGCGTTGAAGATAGGGGATTTAACTATGGCTACACCTTC.

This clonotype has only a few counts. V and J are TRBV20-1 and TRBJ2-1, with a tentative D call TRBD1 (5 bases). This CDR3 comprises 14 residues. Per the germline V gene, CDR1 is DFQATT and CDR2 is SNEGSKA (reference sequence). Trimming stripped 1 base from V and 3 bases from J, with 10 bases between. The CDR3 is CSARGAQDYNEQFF. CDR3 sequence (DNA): TGCAGTGCTAGAGGGGCACAGGACTACAATGAGCAGTTCTTC.

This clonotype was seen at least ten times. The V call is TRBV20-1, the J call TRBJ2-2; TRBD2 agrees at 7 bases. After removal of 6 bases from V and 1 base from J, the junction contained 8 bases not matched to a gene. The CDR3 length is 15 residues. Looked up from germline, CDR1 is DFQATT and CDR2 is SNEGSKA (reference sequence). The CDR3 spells CSARGEGKNTGELFF. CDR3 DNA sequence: TGCAGTGCCCGAGGGGAGGGAAAGAACACCGGGGAGCTGTTTTTT.

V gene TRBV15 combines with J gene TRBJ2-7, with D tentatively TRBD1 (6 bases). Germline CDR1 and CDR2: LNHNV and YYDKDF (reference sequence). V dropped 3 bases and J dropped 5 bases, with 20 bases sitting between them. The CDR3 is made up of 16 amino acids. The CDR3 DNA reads TGTGCCACCAGCAGGGAACTGACCCAGGGGCCCAACGAGCAGTACTTC. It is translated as CATSRELTQGPNEQYF.

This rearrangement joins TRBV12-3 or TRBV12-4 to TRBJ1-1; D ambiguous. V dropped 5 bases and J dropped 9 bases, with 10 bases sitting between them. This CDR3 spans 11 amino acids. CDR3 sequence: CASSIFNQAFF. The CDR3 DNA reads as TGTGCCAGCAGTATTTTCAACCAAGCTTTCTTT.

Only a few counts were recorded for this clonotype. The CDR3, as DNA: TGCGCCAGCAGCTTGGAGGCCCGAAAGGAGGATGAGCAGTTCTTC. Amino acids: CASSLEARKEDEQFF. This sequence joins TRBV5-1 and TRBJ2-1; a possible D gene is TRBD2 (5 bases). There are 15 residues in the CDR3. Per germline, CDR1 SGHRS and CDR2 YFSETQ. Trimming took off 0 bases at V and 8 bases at J, with 15 bases between the two ends.

Here the CDR3 reads CATGLAGGYEQFF. The CDR3 DNA reads TGTGCCACCGGACTAGCGGGAGGCTATGAGCAGTTCTTC. The chain is built from TRBV7-9 and TRBJ2-1, with 14 bases fitting TRBD2. Germline CDR1 and CDR2: SEHNR and FQNEAQ (reference sequence). The V and J ends lost 10 bases and 8 bases, in that order; junction bases with no gene match: 4. This CDR3 is 13 amino acids long.

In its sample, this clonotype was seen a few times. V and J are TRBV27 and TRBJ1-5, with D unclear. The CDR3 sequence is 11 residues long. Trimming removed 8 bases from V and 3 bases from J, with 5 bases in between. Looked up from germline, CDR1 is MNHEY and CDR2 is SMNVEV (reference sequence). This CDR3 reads CASGFNQPQHF. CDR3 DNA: TGTGCCAGCGGGTTCAATCAGCCCCAGCATTTT.

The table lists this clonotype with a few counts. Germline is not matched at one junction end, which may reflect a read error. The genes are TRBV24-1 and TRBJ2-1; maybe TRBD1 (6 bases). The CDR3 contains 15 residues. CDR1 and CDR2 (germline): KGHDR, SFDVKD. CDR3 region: CATSADTGSSNEQFF. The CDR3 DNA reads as TGTGCCACCAGTGCGGATACAGGGTCCTCCAATGAGCAGTTCTTC.

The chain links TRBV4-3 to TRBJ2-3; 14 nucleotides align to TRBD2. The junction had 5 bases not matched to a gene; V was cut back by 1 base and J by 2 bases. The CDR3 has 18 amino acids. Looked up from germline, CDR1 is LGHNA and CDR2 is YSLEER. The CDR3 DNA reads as TGCGCCAGCAGCCAAGGACTAGCGGGAGGGGCCTACACAGATACGCAGTATTTT. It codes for CASSQGLAGGAYTDTQYF.

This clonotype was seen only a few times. The CDR3 loop is CASSRIQGDYGYTF. CDR3 bases: TGTGCCAGCAGCCGAATACAGGGGGACTATGGCTACACCTTC. The chain carries TRBV7-8 and TRBJ1-2; 8 nucleotides align to TRBD1. V was pared by 5 bases and J by 3 bases, with 5 bases of the junction left unmatched. In germline, CDR1 is SGHVS, CDR2 FQNEAQ. There are 14 residues in the CDR3.

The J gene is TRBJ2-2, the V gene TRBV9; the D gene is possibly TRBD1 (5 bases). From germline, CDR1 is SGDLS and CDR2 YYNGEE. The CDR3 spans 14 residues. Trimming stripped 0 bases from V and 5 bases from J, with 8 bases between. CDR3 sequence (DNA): TGTGCCAGCAGCGTAGATGCAGGGACCGGGGAGCTGTTTTTT. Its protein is CASSVDAGTGELFF. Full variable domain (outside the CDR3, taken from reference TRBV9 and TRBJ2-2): DSGVTQTPKHLITATGQRVTLRCSPRSGDLSVYWYQQSLDQGLQFLIQYYNGEERAKGNILERFSAQQFPDLHSELNLSSLELGDSALYFCASSVDAGTGELFFGEGSRLTVL.

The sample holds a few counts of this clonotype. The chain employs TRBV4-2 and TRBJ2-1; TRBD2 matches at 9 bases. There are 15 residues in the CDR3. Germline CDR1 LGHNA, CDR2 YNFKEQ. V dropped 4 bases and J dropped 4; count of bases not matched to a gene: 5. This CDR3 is CASSRLAGRYNEQFF. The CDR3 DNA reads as TGTGCCAGCAGCCGCCTAGCGGGACGGTACAATGAGCAGTTCTTC.

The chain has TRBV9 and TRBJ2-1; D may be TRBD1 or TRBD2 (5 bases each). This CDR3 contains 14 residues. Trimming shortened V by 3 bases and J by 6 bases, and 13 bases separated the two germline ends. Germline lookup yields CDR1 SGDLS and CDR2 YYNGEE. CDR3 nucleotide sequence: TGTGCCAGCAGCGGGACCACTGGGGGCAATGAGCAGTTCTTC. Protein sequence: CASSGTTGGNEQFF.

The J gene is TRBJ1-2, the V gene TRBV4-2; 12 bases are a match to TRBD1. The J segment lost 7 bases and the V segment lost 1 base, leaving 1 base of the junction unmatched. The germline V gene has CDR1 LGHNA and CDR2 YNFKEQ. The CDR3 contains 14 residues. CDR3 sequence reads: CASSQGDRGLGYTF. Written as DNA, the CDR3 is TGTGCCAGCAGCCAAGGGGACAGGGGGCTTGGCTACACCTTC.

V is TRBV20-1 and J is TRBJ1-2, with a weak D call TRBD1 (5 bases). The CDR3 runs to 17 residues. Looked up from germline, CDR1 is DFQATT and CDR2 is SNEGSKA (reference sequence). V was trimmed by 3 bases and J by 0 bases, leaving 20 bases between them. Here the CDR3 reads CSARGLGQTTSNYGYTF. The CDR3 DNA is TGCAGTGCTAGGGGCCTGGGGCAGACAACTTCTAACTATGGCTACACCTTC.